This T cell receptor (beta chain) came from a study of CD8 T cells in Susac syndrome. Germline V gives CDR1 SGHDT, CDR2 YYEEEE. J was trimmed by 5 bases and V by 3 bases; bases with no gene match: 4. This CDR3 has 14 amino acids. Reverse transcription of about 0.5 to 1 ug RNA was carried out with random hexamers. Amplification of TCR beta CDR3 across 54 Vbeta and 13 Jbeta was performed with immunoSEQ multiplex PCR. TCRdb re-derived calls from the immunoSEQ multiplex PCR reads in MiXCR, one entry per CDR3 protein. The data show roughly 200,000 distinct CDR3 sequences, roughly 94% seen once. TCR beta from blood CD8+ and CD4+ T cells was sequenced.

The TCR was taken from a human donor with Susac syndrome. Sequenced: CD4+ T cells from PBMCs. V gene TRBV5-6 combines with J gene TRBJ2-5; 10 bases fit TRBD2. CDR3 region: CASSSGLADETQYF. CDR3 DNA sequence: TGTGCCAGCAGCTCTGGACTAGCGGACGAGACCCAGTACTTC.